The 22 T cell receptor beta chains listed next were all sequenced from one sample in a study of T cells in Graves' hyperthyroidism and ophthalmopathy (dated by TCRdb to 2018 to 2020). The library was made by multiplex PCR. TCRdb names Illumina HiSeq 2000 as the instrument used. Amplification of TCR beta CDR3 regions was carried out from RNA transcripts. The TCR CDR3 was subjected to a first round of RT-PCR using the HTBI primer set and the Qiagen OneStep RT-PCR kit. Through fastp at Q25 and MiXCR, TCRdb rebuilt clones from the public reads, retaining in-frame beta chains. Rows matching on CDR3 protein sequence are summarized as one entry with the most common DNA and genes. Present in this sample are tens of thousands of distinct CDR3 sequences, approximately 50% of which were seen just once. Approximately 3.3% of the sample goes to the ten largest clones. Sequencing was done on a sample of blood. All receptors come from a woman in her sixties or seventies with Graves' ophthalmopathy.

This clonotype was counted many times. The genes are TRBV7-2 and TRBJ1-1; 8 bases agree with TRBD1. Germline lookup yields CDR1 SGHTA and CDR2 FQGNSA. Trimming at V came to 5 bases and at J to 4 bases, leaving 6 bases not matched to a gene. This CDR3 has 14 residues. The CDR3 region is CASSPRTGTTEAFF. In DNA, the CDR3 is TGTGCCAGCAGCCCCCGGACAGGGACCACTGAAGCTTTCTTT. Based on the CDR3 plus reference TRBV7-2 and TRBJ1-1, the full variable domain is GAGVSQSPSNKVTEKGKDVELRCDPISGHTALYWYRQSLGQGLEFLIYFQGNSAPDKSGLPSDRFSAERTGGSVSTLTIQRTQQEDSAVYLCASSPRTGTTEAFFGQGTRLTVV.

This clonotype was counted at least ten times. V is TRBV5-6 and J is TRBJ2-5; D is unresolved. The V gene lost 0 bases and the J gene lost 6 bases, with 9 bases spanning the gap. Germline loops: CDR1 SGHDT, CDR2 YYEEEE. The CDR3 spans 13 residues. The chain's CDR3 is CASSLGLGKTQYF. For the CDR3, the DNA is TGTGCCAGCAGCTTGGGACTGGGTAAGACCCAGTACTTC.

This clonotype came up many times. This chain joins TRBV6-5 and TRBJ1-1; 8 bases align to TRBD1. J was trimmed by 0 bases and V by 5 bases; bases with no gene match: 17. This CDR3 comprises 19 residues. Per the germline V gene, CDR1 is MNHEY and CDR2 is SVGAGI. The CDR3 DNA reads TGTGCCAGCAGTCAATCCGGGACAGGTCGTCTGTCAGTGAACACTGAAGCTTTCTTT. Translated, it gives CASSQSGTGRLSVNTEAFF.

The chain recombines TRBV7-6 with TRBJ2-3; the D is unclear. V lost 2 bases to trimming and J lost 5 bases, with 11 bases between them. This CDR3 spans 14 amino acids. Per germline, CDR1 SGHVS and CDR2 FNYEAQ. The CDR3 sequence is CASSLYAGQDTQYF. CDR3 DNA sequence: TGTGCCAGCAGCTTATACGCTGGGCAAGATACGCAGTATTTT.

In this sample, this clonotype turned up many times. V and J are TRBV6-6 and TRBJ2-1; D may be TRBD2 (6 bases). V shed 2 bases and J shed 9 bases, with 11 bases lying between them. Germline V lookup: CDR1 MNHNY, CDR2 SVGAGI (reference sequence). This CDR3 is 13 amino acids long. CDR3 in DNA: TGTGCCAGCAGTTACGCTGGAGCGGGTGAGCAGTTCTTC. Encoded protein: CASSYAGAGEQFF.

The V call is TRBV20-1, the J call TRBJ2-2; D might be TRBD1 or TRBD2, each matching 6 bases. CDR3 length: 14 residues. CDR1 is DFQATT and CDR2 is SNEGSKA in the germline V gene (reference sequence). Trimming removed 3 bases at V and 6 bases at J, with 14 bases between. Here the CDR3 DNA reads TGCAGTGCTAGTCTGGAGGGGGGTGCCGGGGAGCTGTTTTTT. Its protein product is CSASLEGGAGELFF.

This clonotype is deemed medium-sized. The genes are TRBV9 and TRBJ2-7; D gene ambiguous. This CDR3 comprises 15 residues. Germline CDR1 and CDR2: SGDLS and YYNGEE. V was pared by 2 bases and J by 6 bases, with 18 bases between. The CDR3 reads CASSVDGSLDGEQYF. DNA of the CDR3: TGTGCCAGCAGCGTGGATGGATCCCTCGACGGCGAGCAGTACTTC.

This clonotype was recorded at least ten times. The chain links TRBV30 to TRBJ2-7; D gene unclear. The CDR3 is 12 amino acids. In germline, CDR1 is GTSNPN, CDR2 SVGIG (reference sequence). V lost 1 base, J lost 3 bases, and 7 bases lay in between. The CDR3 DNA sequence: TGTGCCTGGAGTGACAGCCGCTACGAGCAGTACTTC. This translates into CAWSDSRYEQYF.

This clonotype was recorded many times. This chain connects TRBV12-3 or TRBV12-4 to TRBJ1-3, with a possible D match to TRBD1 (6 bases). The CDR3 has 14 residues. V lost 5 bases, J lost 6 bases, and 14 bases lay in between. The CDR3 sequence: CASSRTTGQNTIYF. The CDR3 DNA reads TGTGCCAGCAGTAGAACGACAGGTCAAAACACCATATATTTT.

Regarding this clonotype: In this CDR3 the conserved last residue, phenylalanine or tryptophan, is missing, so a read error is likely. No DNA is shown, since the ends of the CDR3 on it are uncertain; the CDR3 is the one TCRdb lists. The chain employs TRBV5-6 and TRBJ1-3. The V gene's germline CDR1 is SGHDT and CDR2 YYEEEE. Including both end residues, the CDR3 is 13 amino acids long. The CDR3 sequence is CASSFASGNTMYL.

Worth noting for this clonotype: An end of the junction differs from the germline gene, which may be a read error. The rearrangement links TRBV6-1 to TRBJ2-2; 8 bases are shared with TRBD1. The length of the CDR3 is 15 residues. CDR1 and CDR2 from the germline V gene are MNHNS and SASEGT. CDR3 in amino acids: CASSEGMTGAGELLF. CDR3 coding DNA: TGTGCCAGCAGTGAGGGGATGACAGGGGCCGGGGAGCTGCTTTTT.

The J gene is TRBJ2-6, the V gene TRBV3-1; weak D call: TRBD2 (7 bases). The ends were cut back, 5 bases at V and 5 bases at J, with 13 bases in the middle. Germline values: CDR1 LGHDT, CDR2 YNNKEL (reference sequence). The CDR3 spans 15 residues. This CDR3 is CASSGGGARANVLTF. CDR3 in DNA: TGTGCCAGCAGCGGGGGGGGGGCTCGGGCCAACGTCCTGACTTTC.

For this clonotype: The junction does not match germline at one end; this may be a read error. The genes are TRBV19 and TRBJ2-3; TRBD2 matches 7 bases. CDR1 is LNHDA, CDR2 SQIVND, per germline (reference sequence). The CDR3 sequence is 17 residues long. The CDR3: CASTRRGRVHVVDTQYF. The CDR3 DNA follows: TGCGCCAGTACACGCCGTGGGAGGGTTCATGTGGTAGATACGCAGTATTTT.

The V call is TRBV19, the J call TRBJ1-4; D call uncertain. The ends were cut back, 5 bases at V and 0 bases at J, with 7 bases in the middle. CDR1 is LNHDA and CDR2 is SQIVND in the germline V gene (reference sequence). The CDR3 contains 14 residues. CDR3 loop: CASSYSATNEKLFF. The CDR3, as DNA: TGTGCCAGTAGTTACAGTGCAACTAATGAAAAACTGTTTTTT.

The chain links TRBV12-3 or TRBV12-4 to TRBJ1-4, with 9 bases lining up with TRBD1. V shed 3 bases, J shed 10 bases, and the junction held 12 bases outside the gene matches. The CDR3 loop spans 16 amino acids. The CDR3 is CASSFSLTGGDVKLFF. The CDR3 coding sequence is TGTGCCAGCAGTTTCTCATTGACAGGGGGAGATGTAAAACTGTTTTTT.

This clonotype was counted at least ten times. The chain employs TRBV12-3 or TRBV12-4 and TRBJ2-2; 9 nucleotides match TRBD2. This CDR3 contains 15 residues. After removal of 3 bases from V and 3 bases from J, the junction contained 2 bases not matched to a gene. The CDR3 sequence: CASSLSSGDTGELFF. CDR3 DNA sequence: TGTGCCAGCAGTTTGTCTAGCGGGGACACCGGGGAGCTGTTTTTT.

This clonotype is termed medium-sized. This chain links TRBV15 with TRBJ1-1; D unclear. Germline lookup yields CDR1 LNHNV and CDR2 YYDKDF (reference sequence). The CDR3 contains 14 residues. Trimming removed 1 base from V and 4 bases from J, with 10 bases in between. The CDR3 sequence is CATSRGPIPTEAFF. The DNA for the CDR3 is TGTGCCACCAGCAGAGGACCCATCCCCACTGAAGCTTTCTTT.

For this clonotype: This may arise from a read error, as a much more abundant clone is one base away. V gene TRBV28 combines with J gene TRBJ1-5; possible D gene TRBD1, 5 bases. CDR1 is MDHEN and CDR2 is SYDVKM in the germline V gene. This CDR3 spans 16 amino acids. This chain's CDR3 is CASSSTAVGGNRPQHF. The CDR3, as DNA: TGTGCCAGCAGTTCGACCGCGGTCGGGGGAAATCGGCCCCAGCATTTT.

The rearrangement uses TRBV20-1 and TRBJ2-2; 11 bases are a match to TRBD2. V shed 6 bases and J 1 base; nucleotides not matched to a gene: 7. CDR1 and CDR2 from the germline V gene are DFQATT and SNEGSKA (reference sequence). The CDR3 consists of 16 residues. CDR3 loop: CSAQLAGDLNTGELFF. CDR3 coding DNA: TGCAGTGCCCAACTAGCGGGAGACCTGAACACCGGGGAGCTGTTTTTT.

This chain links TRBV6-4 with TRBJ1-1, with TRBD1 as a possible D gene (5 bases). Trimming took 4 bases from V and 3 from J, leaving 9 bases between them. Looked up from germline, CDR1 is MRHNA and CDR2 is SNTAGT. The length of the CDR3 is 13 residues. The CDR3 nucleotides read TGTGCCAGCAGTGCCGCGGGGGACACTGAAGCTTTCTTT. Encoded protein: CASSAAGDTEAFF.

This clonotype was observed a handful of times. This chain connects TRBV20-1 to TRBJ2-1; 15 bases match TRBD2. V shed 5 bases and J 0 bases; nucleotides not matched to a gene: 14. The CDR3 sequence is 20 residues long. Germline V gives CDR1 DFQATT, CDR2 SNEGSKA (reference sequence). CDR3 bases: TGCAGTGCTGCTGCCCAGGTCGGGACTAGCGGGAGGTTCTCCTACAATGAGCAGTTCTTC. Protein sequence: CSAAAQVGTSGRFSYNEQFF.

This clonotype has at least ten counts. The chain employs TRBV25-1 and TRBJ2-3; TRBD1 matches 10 bases. Germline V gene lookup returns CDR1 MGHDK and CDR2 SYGVNS. Trimming took 2 bases from V and 1 from J; bases not matched to a gene: 12. The CDR3 length is 19 residues. The DNA of the CDR3 is TGTGCCAGCAGTGAAGGGACAGGGGATTATTCGGGGGGCACAGATACGCAGTATTTT. This encodes CASSEGTGDYSGGTDTQYF.